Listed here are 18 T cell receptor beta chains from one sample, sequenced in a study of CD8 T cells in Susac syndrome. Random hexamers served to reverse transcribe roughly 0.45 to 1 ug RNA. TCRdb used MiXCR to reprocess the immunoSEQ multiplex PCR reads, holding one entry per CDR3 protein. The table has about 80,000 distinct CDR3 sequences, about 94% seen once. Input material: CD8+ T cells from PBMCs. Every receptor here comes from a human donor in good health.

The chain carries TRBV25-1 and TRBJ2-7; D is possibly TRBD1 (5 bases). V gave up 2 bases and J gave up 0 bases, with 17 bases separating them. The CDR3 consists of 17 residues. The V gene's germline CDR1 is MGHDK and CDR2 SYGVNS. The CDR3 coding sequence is TGTGCCAGCAGTGAAAAGGCTGGACAATCCGCCTCCTACGAGCAGTACTTC. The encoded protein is CASSEKAGQSASYEQYF.

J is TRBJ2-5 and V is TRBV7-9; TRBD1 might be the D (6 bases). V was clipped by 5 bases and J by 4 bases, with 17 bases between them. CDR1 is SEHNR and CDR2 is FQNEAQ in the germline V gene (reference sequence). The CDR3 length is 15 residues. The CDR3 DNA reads TGTGCCAGCAGCCCCCCAGGGGCTCGGGGAGAGACCCAGTACTTC. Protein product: CASSPPGARGETQYF.

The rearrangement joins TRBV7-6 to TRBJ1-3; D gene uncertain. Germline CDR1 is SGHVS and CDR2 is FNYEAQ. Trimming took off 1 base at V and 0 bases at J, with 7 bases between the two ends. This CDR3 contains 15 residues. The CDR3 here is CASSLDPSSGNTIYF. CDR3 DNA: TGTGCCAGCAGCTTAGATCCCAGCTCTGGAAACACCATATATTTT.

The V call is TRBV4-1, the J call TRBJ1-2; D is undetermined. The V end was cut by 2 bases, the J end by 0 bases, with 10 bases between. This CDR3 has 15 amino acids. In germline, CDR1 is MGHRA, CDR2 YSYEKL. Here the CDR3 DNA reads TGCGCCAGCAGCCAACGGACGTTAGCTAACTATGGCTACACCTTC. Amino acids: CASSQRTLANYGYTF.

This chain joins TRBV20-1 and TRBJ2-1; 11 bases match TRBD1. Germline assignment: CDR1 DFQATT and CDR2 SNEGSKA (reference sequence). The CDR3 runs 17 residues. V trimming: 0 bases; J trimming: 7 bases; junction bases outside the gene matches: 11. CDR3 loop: CSARDRGSGTGGNEQFF. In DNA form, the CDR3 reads TGCAGTGCTAGAGATAGAGGCTCCGGGACAGGGGGAAATGAGCAGTTCTTC.

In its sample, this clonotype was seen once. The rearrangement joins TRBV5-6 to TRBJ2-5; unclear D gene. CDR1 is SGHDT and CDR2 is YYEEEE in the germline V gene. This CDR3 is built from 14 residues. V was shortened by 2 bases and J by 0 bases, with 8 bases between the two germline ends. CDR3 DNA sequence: TGTGCCAGCAGCTTCGACACGGACCAAGAGACCCAGTACTTC. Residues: CASSFDTDQETQYF.

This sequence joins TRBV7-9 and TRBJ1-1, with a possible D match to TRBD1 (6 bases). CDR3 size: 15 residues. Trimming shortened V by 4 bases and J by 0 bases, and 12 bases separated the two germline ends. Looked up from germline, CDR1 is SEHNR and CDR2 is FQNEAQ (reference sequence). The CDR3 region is CASSSGQNMNTEAFF. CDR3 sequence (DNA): TGTGCCAGCAGCTCTGGACAGAACATGAACACTGAAGCTTTCTTT.

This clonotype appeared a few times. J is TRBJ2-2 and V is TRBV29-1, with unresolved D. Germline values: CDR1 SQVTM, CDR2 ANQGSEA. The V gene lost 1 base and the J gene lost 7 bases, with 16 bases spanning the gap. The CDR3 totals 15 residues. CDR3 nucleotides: TGCAGCGTTGAAGGGCGAGACATAACCCGCGGGGAGCTGTTTTTT. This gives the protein CSVEGRDITRGELFF.

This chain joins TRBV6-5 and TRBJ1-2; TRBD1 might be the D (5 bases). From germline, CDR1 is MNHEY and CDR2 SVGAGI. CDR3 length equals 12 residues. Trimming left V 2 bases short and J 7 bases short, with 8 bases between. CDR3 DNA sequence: TGTGCCAGCAGTTACGGCGGGACTGGCTACACCTTC. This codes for CASSYGGTGYTF.

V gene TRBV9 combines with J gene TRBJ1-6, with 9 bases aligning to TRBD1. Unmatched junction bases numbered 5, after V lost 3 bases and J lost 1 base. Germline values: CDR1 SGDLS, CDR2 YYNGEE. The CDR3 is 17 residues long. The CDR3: CASSGGQGPSYNSPLHF. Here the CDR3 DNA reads TGTGCCAGCAGCGGGGGACAGGGACCTTCCTATAATTCACCCCTCCACTTT.

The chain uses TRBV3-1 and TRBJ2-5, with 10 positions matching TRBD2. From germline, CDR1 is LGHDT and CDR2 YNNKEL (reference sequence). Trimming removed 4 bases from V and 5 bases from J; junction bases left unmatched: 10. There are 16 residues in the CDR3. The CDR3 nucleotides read TGTGCCAGCAGCCCCCCCCAGCGGGGGGGCCCGGAGACCCAGTACTTC. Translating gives CASSPPQRGGPETQYF.

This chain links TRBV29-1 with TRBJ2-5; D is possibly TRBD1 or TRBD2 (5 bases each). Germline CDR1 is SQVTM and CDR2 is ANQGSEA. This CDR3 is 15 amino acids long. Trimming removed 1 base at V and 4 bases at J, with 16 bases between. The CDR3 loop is CSVEGGKRPRETQYF. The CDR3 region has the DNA TGCAGCGTTGAAGGGGGGAAGAGGCCTCGAGAGACCCAGTACTTC. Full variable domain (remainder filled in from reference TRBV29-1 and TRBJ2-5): SAVISQKPSRDICQRGTSLTIQCQVDSQVTMMFWYRQQPGQSLTLIATANQGSEATYESGFVIDKFPISRPNLTFSTLTVSNMSPEDSSIYLCSVEGGKRPRETQYFGPGTRLLVL.

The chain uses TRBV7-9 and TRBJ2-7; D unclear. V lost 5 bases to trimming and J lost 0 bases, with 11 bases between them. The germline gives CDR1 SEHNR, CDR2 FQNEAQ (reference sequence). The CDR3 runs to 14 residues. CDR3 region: CASSTAGPSYEQYF. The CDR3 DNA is TGTGCCAGCAGCACCGCCGGGCCCTCCTACGAGCAGTACTTC.

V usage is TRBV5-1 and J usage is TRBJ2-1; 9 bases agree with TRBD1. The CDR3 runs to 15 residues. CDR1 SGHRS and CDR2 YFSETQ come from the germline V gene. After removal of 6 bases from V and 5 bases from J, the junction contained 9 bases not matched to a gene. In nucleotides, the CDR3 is TGCGCCAGCAACTCGGGACAGGGAATCAACAATGAGCAGTTCTTC. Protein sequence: CASNSGQGINNEQFF. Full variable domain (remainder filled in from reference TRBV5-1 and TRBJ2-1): KAGVTQTPRYLIKTRGQQVTLSCSPISGHRSVSWYQQTPGQGLQFLFEYFSETQRNKGNFPGRFSGRQFSNSRSEMNVSTLELGDSALYLCASNSGQGINNEQFFGPGTRLTVL.

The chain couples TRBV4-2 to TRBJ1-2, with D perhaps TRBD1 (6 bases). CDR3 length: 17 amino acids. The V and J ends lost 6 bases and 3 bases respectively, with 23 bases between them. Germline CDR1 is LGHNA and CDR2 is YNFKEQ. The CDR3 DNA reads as TGTGCCAGCAGTTTTGCCCAGGGGCTTAAACCCCACTATGGCTACACCTTC. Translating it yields CASSFAQGLKPHYGYTF.

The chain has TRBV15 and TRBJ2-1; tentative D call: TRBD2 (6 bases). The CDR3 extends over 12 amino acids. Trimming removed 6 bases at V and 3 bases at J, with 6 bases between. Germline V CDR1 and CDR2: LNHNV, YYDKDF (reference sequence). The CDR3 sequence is CATSSGYNEQFF. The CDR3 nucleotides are TGTGCCACCAGTAGCGGCTACAATGAGCAGTTCTTC.

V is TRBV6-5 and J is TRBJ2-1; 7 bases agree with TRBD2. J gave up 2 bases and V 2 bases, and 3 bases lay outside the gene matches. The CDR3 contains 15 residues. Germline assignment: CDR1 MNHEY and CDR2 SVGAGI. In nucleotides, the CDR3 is TGTGCCAGCAGTTACAGCGGGGTCACCTACAATGAGCAGTTCTTC. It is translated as CASSYSGVTYNEQFF.

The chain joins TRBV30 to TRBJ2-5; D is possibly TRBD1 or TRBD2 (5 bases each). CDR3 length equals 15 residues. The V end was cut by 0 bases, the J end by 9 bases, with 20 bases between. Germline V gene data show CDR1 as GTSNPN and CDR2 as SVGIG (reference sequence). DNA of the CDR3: TGTGCCTGGAGTGTAGACTTGGGACCCGCGACGGCCCAGTACTTC. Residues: CAWSVDLGPATAQYF.